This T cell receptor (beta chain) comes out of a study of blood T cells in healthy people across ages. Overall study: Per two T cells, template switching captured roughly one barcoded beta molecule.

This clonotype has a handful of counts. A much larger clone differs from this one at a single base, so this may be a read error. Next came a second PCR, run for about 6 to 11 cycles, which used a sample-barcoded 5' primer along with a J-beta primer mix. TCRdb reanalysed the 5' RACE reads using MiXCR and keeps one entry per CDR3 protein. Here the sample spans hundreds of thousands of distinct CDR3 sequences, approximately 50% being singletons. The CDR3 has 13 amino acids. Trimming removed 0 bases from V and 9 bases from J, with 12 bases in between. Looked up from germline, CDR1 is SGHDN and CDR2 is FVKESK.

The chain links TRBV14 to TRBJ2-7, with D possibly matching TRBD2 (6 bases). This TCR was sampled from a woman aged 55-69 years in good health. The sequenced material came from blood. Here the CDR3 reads CASSQDSLGGQYF. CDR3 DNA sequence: TGTGCCAGCAGCCAAGATAGCCTGGGGGGGCAGTACTTC.